These 8 T cell receptor beta chains were sequenced from one sample in a study of T cell repertoires in cytomegalovirus infection. TCRdb used MiXCR to reprocess the reads, holding one entry per CDR3 protein. The sample consists of about 500,000 distinct CDR3 sequences, about 33% of them appearing once. Antigen specificity for these receptors is unknown. The sample in question was cultured PBMCs, obtained from culture after CMV antigen stimulation. The receptors were sampled from a human donor in good health (CMV status not recorded). Some clones in this sample may be carry-over from other donors' samples.

V gene TRBV6-6 combines with J gene TRBJ1-1; TRBD1 might be the D (6 bases). Germline CDR1 is MNHNY and CDR2 is SVGAGI (reference sequence). The CDR3 extends over 13 amino acids. V was pared by 11 bases and J by 1 base, with 14 bases between. The CDR3 loop reads CALRGQANTEAFF. The CDR3 coding sequence is TGTGCCCTCAGGGGCCAGGCGAACACTGAAGCTTTCTTT.

This clonotype was counted a single time. The chain carries TRBV28 and TRBJ2-2; 13 bases line up with TRBD2. The CDR3 consists of 16 residues. Trimming cost V 0 bases and J 7 bases; bases outside gene matches: 2. Per germline, CDR1 MDHEN and CDR2 SYDVKM. CDR3 sequence (DNA): TGTGCCAGCAGTTTATGGGGGACTAGCGGGGTCGGGGAGCTGTTTTTT. Translating it yields CASSLWGTSGVGELFF. Looking up the rest from reference TRBV28 and TRBJ2-2 gives the full variable domain: DVKVTQSSRYLVKRTGEKVFLECVQDMDHENMFWYRQDPGLGLRLIYFSYDVKMKEKGDIPEGYSVSREKKERFSLILESASTNQTSMYLCASSLWGTSGVGELFFGEGSRLTVL.

The chain carries TRBV6-1 and TRBJ2-7; TRBD2 aligns across 8 bases. There are 14 residues in the CDR3. Germline CDR1 and CDR2: MNHNS and SASEGT. Losses at the gene ends were 5 bases for V and 4 bases for J; bases not matched to a gene: 7. The CDR3 nucleotides read TGTGCCAGCAGTAACAGCGGGAGTCTGTACGAGCAGTACTTC. This translates into CASSNSGSLYEQYF.

This clonotype appeared many times. The chain couples TRBV7-2 to TRBJ1-2, with D possibly matching TRBD1 (5 bases). This CDR3 is built from 14 residues. The germline CDR1 and CDR2 sequences are SGHTA and FQGNSA. V was trimmed by 5 bases and J by 6 bases, leaving 16 bases between them. Written as DNA, the CDR3 is TGTGCCAGCAGCCCTAGAGTGGGGACGGATGGCTACACCTTC. Its protein product is CASSPRVGTDGYTF.

This clonotype has more than one count but fewer than ten. The chain carries TRBV7-3 and TRBJ1-1; no firm D call. This CDR3 region has 13 residues. V lost 5 bases, J lost 7 bases, and 14 bases lay in between. CDR1 SGHTA and CDR2 FQGTGA come from the germline V gene. The CDR3 is CASSLGGRNEAFF. Written as DNA, the CDR3 is TGTGCCAGCAGCCTGGGCGGCAGGAATGAAGCTTTCTTT.

The chain employs TRBV6-2 or TRBV6-3 and TRBJ2-1, with 9 bases matching TRBD2. This CDR3 has 15 residues. CDR1 is MNHEY and CDR2 is SVGEGT in the germline V gene. V lost 2 bases, J lost 4 bases, and 3 bases stayed unmatched. CDR3 in DNA: TGTGCCAGCAGTTACGAAGCGGGAGGTTACAATGAGCAGTTCTTC. Amino acids: CASSYEAGGYNEQFF.

The chain combines TRBV6-2 or TRBV6-3 with TRBJ2-1; 9 bases align to TRBD2. With V trimmed by 2 bases and J by 5 bases, 7 bases remained unmatched. The CDR3 length is 16 residues. CDR1 is MNHEY, CDR2 SVGEGT, per germline. The CDR3 sequence: CASSYRRRGGNNEQFF. DNA for the CDR3: TGTGCCAGCAGTTACCGCAGGCGGGGGGGAAACAATGAGCAGTTCTTC.

This clonotype was found many times. This chain joins TRBV20-1 and TRBJ1-6, with unresolved D. V lost 5 bases, J lost 11 bases, and 10 bases lay in between. This CDR3 has 11 amino acids. Germline values: CDR1 DFQATT, CDR2 SNEGSKA (reference sequence). CDR3 in DNA: TGCAGTGCTGTTTTACCTCCACCCCTCCACTTT. Translating gives CSAVLPPPLHF.